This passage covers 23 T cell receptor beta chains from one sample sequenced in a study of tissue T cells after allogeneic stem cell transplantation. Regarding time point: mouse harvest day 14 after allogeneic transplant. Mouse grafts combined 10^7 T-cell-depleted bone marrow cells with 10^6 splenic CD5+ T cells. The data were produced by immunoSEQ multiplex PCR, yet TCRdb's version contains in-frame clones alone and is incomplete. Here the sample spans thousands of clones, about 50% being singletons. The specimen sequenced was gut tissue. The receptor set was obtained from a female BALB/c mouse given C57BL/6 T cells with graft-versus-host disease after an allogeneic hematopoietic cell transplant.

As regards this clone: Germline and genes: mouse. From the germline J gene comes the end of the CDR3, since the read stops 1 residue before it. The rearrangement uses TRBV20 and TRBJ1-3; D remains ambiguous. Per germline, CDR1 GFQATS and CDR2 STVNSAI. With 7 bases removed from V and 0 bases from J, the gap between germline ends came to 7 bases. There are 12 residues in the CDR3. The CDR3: CGVDNSGNTLYF. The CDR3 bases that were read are TGTGGTGTCGACAATTCTGGAAATACGCTCTAT.

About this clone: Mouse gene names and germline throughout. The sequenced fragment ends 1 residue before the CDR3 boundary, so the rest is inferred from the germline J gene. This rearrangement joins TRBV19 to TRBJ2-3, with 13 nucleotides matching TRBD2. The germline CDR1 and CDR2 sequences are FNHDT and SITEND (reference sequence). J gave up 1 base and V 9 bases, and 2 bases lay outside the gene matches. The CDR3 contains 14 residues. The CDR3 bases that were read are TGTGCCATAGGGACTGGGGGGGGTGCAGAAACGCTGTAT. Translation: CAIGTGGGAETLY. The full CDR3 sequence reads CAIGTGGGAETLYF.

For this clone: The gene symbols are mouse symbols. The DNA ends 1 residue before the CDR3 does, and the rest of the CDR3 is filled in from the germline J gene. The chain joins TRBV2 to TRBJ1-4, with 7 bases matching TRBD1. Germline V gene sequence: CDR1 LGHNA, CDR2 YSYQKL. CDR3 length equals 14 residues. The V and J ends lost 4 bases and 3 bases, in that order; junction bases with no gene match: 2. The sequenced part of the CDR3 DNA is TGTGCCAGCAGCCCTGGGACAGCCAACGAAAGATTATTT. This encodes CASSPGTANERLF. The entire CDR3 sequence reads CASSPGTANERLFF.

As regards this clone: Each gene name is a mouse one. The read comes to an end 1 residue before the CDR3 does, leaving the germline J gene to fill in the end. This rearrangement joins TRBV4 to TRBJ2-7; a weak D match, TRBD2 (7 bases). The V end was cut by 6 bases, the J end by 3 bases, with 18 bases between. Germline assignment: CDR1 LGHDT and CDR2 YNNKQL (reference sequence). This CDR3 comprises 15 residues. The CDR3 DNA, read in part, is TGTGCCAGCAGTCTCGGATGGGGGGCCCACTATGAACAGTAC. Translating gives CASSLGWGAHYEQY. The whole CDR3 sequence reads CASSLGWGAHYEQYF.

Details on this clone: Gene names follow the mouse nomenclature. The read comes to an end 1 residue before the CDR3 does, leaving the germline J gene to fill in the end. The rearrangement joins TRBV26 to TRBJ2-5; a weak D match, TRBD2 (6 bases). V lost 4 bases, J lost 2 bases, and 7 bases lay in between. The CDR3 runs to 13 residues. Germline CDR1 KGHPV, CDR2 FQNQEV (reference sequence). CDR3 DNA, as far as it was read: TGTGCCAGCAGTCGACTGGTCCAAGACACCCAGTAC. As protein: CASSRLVQDTQY. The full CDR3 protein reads CASSRLVQDTQYF.

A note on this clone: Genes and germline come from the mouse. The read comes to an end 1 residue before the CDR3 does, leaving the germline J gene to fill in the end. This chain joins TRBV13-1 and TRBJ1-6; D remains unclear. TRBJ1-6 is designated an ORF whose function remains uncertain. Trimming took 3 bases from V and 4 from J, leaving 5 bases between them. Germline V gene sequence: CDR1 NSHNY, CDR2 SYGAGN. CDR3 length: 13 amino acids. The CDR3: CASSGQYNSPLYF. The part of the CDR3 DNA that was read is TGTGCCAGCAGTGGGCAATATAATTCGCCCCTCTAC.

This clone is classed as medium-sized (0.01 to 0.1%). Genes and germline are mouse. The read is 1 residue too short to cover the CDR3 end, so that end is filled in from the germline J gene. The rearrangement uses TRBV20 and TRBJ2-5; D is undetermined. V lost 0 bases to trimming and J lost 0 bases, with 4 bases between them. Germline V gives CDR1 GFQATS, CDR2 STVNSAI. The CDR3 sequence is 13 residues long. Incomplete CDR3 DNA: TGTGGTGCTAGGGAGGTTAACCAAGACACCCAGTAC. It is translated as CGAREVNQDTQY. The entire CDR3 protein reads CGAREVNQDTQYF.

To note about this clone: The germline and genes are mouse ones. This chain's CDR3 is CASSPGTNVNQDTQYF. The sequenced CDR3 bases are TGTGCCAGCAGCCCAGGGACAAATGTTAACCAAGACACCCAGTAC. The V gene is TRBV26, the J gene TRBJ2-5; tentative D call: TRBD1 (6 bases). From the germline J gene comes the end of the CDR3, since the read stops 1 residue before it. V dropped 6 bases and J dropped 0 bases, with 16 bases sitting between them. The CDR3 length is 16 residues. Germline assignment: CDR1 KGHPV and CDR2 FQNQEV (reference sequence).

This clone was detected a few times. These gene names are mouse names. The CDR3 is CASSLPGPGYAEQFF. The sequenced CDR3 bases are TGTGCCAGCAGTCTGCCAGGGCCGGGATATGCTGAGCAGTTC. V gene TRBV26 combines with J gene TRBJ2-1; a possible D gene is TRBD1 (5 bases). The read finishes 1 residue shy of the CDR3 end, and the germline J gene is used to complete it. The CDR3 spans 15 residues. The V and J ends lost 2 bases and 4 bases respectively, with 12 bases between them. Germline lookup yields CDR1 KGHPV and CDR2 FQNQEV (reference sequence).

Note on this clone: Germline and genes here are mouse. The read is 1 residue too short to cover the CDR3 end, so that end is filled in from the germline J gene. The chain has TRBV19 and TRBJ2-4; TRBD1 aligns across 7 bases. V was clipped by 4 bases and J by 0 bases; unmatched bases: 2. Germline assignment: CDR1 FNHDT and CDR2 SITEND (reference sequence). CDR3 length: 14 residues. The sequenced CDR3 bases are TGTGCCAGCAGTGTACAGGGGAGTCAAAACACCTTGTAC. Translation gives CASSVQGSQNTLY. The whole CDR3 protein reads CASSVQGSQNTLYF.

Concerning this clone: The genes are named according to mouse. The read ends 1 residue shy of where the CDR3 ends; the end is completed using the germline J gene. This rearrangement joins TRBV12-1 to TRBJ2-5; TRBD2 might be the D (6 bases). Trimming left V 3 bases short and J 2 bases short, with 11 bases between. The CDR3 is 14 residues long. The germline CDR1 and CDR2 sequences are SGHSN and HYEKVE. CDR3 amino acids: CASSTLGSQDTQYF. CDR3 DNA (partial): TGTGCCAGCTCTACCCTGGGGTCCCAAGACACCCAGTAC. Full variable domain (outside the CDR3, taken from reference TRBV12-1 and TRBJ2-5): DSGVVQSPRHIIKEKGGRSVLTCIPISGHSNVVWYQQTLGKELKFLIQHYEKVERDKGFLPSRFSVQQFDDYHSEMNMSALELEDSAMYFCASSTLGSQDTQYFGPGTRLLVL.

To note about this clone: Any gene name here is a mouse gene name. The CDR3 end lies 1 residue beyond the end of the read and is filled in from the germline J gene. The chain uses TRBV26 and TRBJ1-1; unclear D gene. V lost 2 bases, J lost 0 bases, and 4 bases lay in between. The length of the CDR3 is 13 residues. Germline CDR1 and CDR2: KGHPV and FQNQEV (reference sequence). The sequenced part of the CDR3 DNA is TGTGCCAGCAGTCTGAATGCAAACACAGAAGTCTTC. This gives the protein CASSLNANTEVF. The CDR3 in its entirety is CASSLNANTEVFF.

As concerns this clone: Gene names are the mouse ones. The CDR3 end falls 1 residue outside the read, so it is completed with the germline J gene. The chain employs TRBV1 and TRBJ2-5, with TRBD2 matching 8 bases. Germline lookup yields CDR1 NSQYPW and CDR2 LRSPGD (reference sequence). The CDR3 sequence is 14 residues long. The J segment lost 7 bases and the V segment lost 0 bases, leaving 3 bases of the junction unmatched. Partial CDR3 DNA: TGCACCTGCAGTGCAGATTCTGGGGGGAACACCCAGTAC. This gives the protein CTCSADSGGNTQY. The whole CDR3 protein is CTCSADSGGNTQYF. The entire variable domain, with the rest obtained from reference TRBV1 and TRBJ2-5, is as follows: VTLLEQNPRWRLVPRGQAVNLRCILKNSQYPWMSWYQQDLQKQLQWLFTLRSPGDKEVKSLPGADYLATRVTDTELRLQVANMSQGRTLYCTCSADSGGNTQYFGPGTRLLVL.

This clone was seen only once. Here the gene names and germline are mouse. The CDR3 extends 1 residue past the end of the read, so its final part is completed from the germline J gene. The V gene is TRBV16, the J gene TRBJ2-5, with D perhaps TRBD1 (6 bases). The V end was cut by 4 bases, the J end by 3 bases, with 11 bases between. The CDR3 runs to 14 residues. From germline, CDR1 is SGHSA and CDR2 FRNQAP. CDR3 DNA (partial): TGTGCAAGCAGCTCCCCGGGACATCAAGACACCCAGTAC. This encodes CASSSPGHQDTQY. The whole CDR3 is CASSSPGHQDTQYF.

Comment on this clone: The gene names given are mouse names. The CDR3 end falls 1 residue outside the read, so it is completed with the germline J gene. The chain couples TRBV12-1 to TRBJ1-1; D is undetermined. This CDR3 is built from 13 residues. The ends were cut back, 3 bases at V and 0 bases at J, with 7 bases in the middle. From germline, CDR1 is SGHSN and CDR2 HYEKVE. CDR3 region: CASSYSANTEVFF. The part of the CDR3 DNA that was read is TGTGCCAGCTCTTACAGTGCAAACACAGAAGTCTTC.

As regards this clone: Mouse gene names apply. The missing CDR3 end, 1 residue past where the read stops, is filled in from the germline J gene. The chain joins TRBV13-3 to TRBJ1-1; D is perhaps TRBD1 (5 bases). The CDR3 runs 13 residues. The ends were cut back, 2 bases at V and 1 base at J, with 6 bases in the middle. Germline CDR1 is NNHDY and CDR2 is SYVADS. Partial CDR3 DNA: TGTGCCAGCAGTGACGGGGGAAACACAGAAGTCTTC. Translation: CASSDGGNTEVF. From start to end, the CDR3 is CASSDGGNTEVFF.

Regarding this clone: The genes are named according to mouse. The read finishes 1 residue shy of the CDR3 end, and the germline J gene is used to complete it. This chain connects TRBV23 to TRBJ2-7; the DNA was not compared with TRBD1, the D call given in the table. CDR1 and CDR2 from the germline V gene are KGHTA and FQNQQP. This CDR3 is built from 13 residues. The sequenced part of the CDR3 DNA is TGCTCCAGCAGTCAATCAGGGGGTTATGAACAGTAC. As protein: CSSSQSGGYEQY. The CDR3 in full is CSSSQSGGYEQYF.

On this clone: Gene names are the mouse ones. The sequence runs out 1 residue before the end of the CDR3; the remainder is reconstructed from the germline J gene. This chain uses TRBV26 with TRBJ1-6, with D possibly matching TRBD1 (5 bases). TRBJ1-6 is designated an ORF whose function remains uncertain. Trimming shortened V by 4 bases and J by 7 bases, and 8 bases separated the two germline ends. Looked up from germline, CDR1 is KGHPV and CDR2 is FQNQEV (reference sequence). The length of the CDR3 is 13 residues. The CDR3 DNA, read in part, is TGTGCCAGCAGTCCGGGACGGAATTCGCCCCTCTAC. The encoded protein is CASSPGRNSPLY. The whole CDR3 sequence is CASSPGRNSPLYF.

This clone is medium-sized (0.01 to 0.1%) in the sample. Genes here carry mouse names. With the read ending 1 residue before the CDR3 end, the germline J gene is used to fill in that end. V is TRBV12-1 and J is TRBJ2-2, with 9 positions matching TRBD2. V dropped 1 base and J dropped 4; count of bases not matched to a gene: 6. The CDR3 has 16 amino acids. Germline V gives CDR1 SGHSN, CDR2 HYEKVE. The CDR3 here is CASSLAGLGSTGQLYF. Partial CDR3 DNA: TGTGCCAGCTCTCTTGCGGGACTGGGTTCCACCGGGCAGCTCTAC.

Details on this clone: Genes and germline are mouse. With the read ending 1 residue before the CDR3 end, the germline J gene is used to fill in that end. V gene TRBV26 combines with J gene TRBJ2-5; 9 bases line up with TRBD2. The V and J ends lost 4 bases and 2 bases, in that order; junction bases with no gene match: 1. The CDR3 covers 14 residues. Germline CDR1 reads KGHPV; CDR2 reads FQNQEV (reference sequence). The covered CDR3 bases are TGTGCCAGCAGTCGACTGGGGGTCCAAGACACCCAGTAC. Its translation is CASSRLGVQDTQY. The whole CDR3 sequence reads CASSRLGVQDTQYF.

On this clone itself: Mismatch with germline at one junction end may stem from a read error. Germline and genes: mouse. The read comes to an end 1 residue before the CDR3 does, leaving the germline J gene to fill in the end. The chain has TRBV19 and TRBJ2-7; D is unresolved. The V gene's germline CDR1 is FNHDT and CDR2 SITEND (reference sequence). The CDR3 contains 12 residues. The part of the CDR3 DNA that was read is TGTGCCAGCCGTATTGGTGGCTATGCACAGTAC. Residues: CASRIGGYAQY. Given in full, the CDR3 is CASRIGGYAQYF.

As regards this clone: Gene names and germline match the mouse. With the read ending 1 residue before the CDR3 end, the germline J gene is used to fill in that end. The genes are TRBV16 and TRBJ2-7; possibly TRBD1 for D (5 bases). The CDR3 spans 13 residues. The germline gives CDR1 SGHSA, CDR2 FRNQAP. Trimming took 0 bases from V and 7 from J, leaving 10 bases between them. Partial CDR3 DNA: TGTGCAAGCAGCTTAGATCCAGGGTTGGAACAGTAC. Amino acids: CASSLDPGLEQY. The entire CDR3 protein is CASSLDPGLEQYF. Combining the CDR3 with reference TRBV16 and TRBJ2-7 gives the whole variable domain NAGVIQTPRHKVTGKGQEATLWCEPISGHSAVFWYRQTIVQGLEFLTYFRNQAPIDDSGMPKERFSAQMPNQSHSTLKIQSTQPQDSAVYLCASSLDPGLEQYFGPGTRLTVL.

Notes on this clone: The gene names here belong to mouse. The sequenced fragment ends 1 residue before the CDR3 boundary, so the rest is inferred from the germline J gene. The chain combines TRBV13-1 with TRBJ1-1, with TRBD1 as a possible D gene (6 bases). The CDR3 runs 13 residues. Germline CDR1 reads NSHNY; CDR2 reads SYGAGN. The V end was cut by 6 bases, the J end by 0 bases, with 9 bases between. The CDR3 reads CASNGTPNTEVFF. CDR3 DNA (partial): TGTGCCAGCAACGGGACACCAAACACAGAAGTCTTC.